Listed here are 9 T cell receptor beta chains from one sample, sequenced in a study of molecular identifiers for immune sequencing clone quantification. MiXCR, applied by TCRdb to the PCR reads, yields one record per CDR3 protein. The data hold approximately 680,000 distinct CDR3 sequences, with roughly 25% observed a single time. Sequenced: naive CD8+ T cells from blood, with Jurkat cell RNA spiked in. Sample subset: FACS-sorted CD8+CD4-CCR7+CD45RA+ naive T cells. The receptors here all came from a human donor in good health. Some libraries in this study had Jurkat cell RNA spiked in.

Turning to this clonotype: With a much larger clone just one base away, this may be a read error. The chain has TRBV6-5 and TRBJ2-5; D uncertain. This CDR3 region has 17 residues. In germline, CDR1 is MNHEY, CDR2 SVGAGI. The CDR3, as DNA: TGTACCAGCAGTTACTCGATCGCGAGCCAAAACTTAGAGACCCAGTACTTC. Amino acid sequence: CTSSYSIASQNLETQYF.

The chain is built from TRBV13 and TRBJ1-3; D is uncertain. This CDR3 has 13 amino acids. Germline CDR1 is PRHDT and CDR2 is FYEKMQ (reference sequence). Trimming removed 0 bases from V and 11 bases from J, with 11 bases in between. In DNA, the CDR3 is TGTGCCAGCAGCTTAGGCCCCTCCGACGCCATATATTTT. This translates into CASSLGPSDAIYF.

Comment on this clonotype: A much larger clonotype is one base distant, so this may be a read error. The chain recombines TRBV30 with TRBJ2-2, with D perhaps assigned TRBD1 or TRBD2 (5 bases each). CDR1 GTSNPN and CDR2 SVGIG come from the germline V gene (reference sequence). CDR3 length: 14 residues. The DNA for the CDR3 is TGTGCCTGGCAGAGGGACGCGAACACCGGGGCGCTGTTTTTT. Translation: CAWQRDANTGALFF.

The chain employs TRBV20-1 and TRBJ2-7, with D perhaps matching TRBD1 (5 bases). Germline CDR1 DFQATT, CDR2 SNEGSKA (reference sequence). The CDR3 contains 14 residues. The V gene lost 5 bases and the J gene lost 0 bases, with 14 bases spanning the gap. The CDR3 DNA is TGCAGTGCTGACGACAGAGGCCTCTCCTACGAGCAGTACTTC. It translates to CSADDRGLSYEQYF.

This clonotype was counted many times. The chain uses TRBV6-1 and TRBJ1-3, with D perhaps TRBD1 (6 bases). The CDR3 spans 16 residues. Trimming removed 2 bases at V and 2 bases at J, with 13 bases between. Germline CDR1 is MNHNS and CDR2 is SASEGT. This CDR3 is CASSEIPGETGNTIYF. As DNA, the CDR3 is TGTGCCAGCAGTGAAATCCCAGGGGAAACTGGAAACACCATATATTTT.

This clonotype was picked up many times. This sequence joins TRBV12-3 or TRBV12-4 and TRBJ2-7; D remains ambiguous. The V gene lost 6 bases and the J gene lost 4 bases, with 7 bases spanning the gap. The CDR3 covers 11 residues. The CDR3 sequence is CASSRGYEQYF. CDR3 bases: TGTGCCAGCAGCCGAGGATACGAGCAGTACTTC.

For this clonotype: A much bigger clone sits one base away, suggesting this may be a read error. The rearrangement links TRBV20-1 to TRBJ1-4; 7 nucleotides align to TRBD1. The V gene end was trimmed by 5 bases and the J gene end by 8 bases; junction bases not matched to a gene: 11. This CDR3 region has 14 residues. The germline CDR1 and CDR2 sequences are DFQATT and SNEGSKA (reference sequence). The CDR3 coding sequence is TGCAGTGCTCGCGCGCAGGGGGATACAGAAAAACTGTTTTTT. This gives the protein CSARAQGDTEKLFF.

Note on this clonotype: This sequence may be a read error, since a much larger clone differs from it by one base. The gene calls are TRBV4-3 and TRBJ1-1, with D unclear. Deletions cut 1 base from V and 4 bases from J, with 16 bases between. The CDR3 loop spans 16 amino acids. Germline V gene data show CDR1 as LGHNA and CDR2 as YSLEER. This CDR3 is CASSQGQFDMSTEAFF. CDR3 nucleotide sequence: TGCGCCAGCAGCCAAGGGCAGTTCGACATGAGCACTGAAGCTTTCTTT.

The count of this clonotype is one. This rearrangement joins TRBV28 to TRBJ2-7, with TRBD1 as a possible D gene (6 bases). The germline V gene encodes CDR1 MDHEN and CDR2 SYDVKM. This CDR3 has 12 amino acids. Deletions cut 6 bases from V and 10 bases from J, with 16 bases between. The CDR3 here is CASSGTSKVQYF. The CDR3 bases are TGTGCCAGCAGCGGGACATCGAAGGTTCAGTACTTC.